The 24 T cell receptor beta chains below come from one sample, sequenced in a study of blood T cell repertoires in COVID-19. Method: immunoSEQ multiplex PCR; TCRdb's copy keeps in-frame clones and lacks some. Of over 100,000 clones in the sample, 60% to 80% were seen once. Source material: peripheral blood. The receptors come from a woman in her seventies with acute or convalescent COVID-19.

V is TRBV6-5 and J is TRBJ2-7, with 8 bases identical to TRBD2. This CDR3 has 15 amino acids. Germline loops: CDR1 MNHEY, CDR2 SVGAGI. V shed 2 bases, J shed 4 bases, and the junction held 7 bases outside the gene matches. CDR3 residues: CASSYGAGARYEQYF. The CDR3 DNA follows: TGTGCCAGCAGTTACGGAGCGGGAGCCCGATACGAGCAGTACTTC.

V usage is TRBV28 and J usage is TRBJ1-2; D gene unclear. V was cut by 5 bases and J by 3 bases, with 13 bases left in between. The CDR3 length is 14 residues. Germline V lookup: CDR1 MDHEN, CDR2 SYDVKM. The CDR3: CASSPQAEDYGYTF. In DNA form, the CDR3 reads TGTGCCAGCAGTCCCCAGGCAGAAGACTATGGCTACACCTTC.

The sample holds one count of this clone. This specimen includes other DNA sequences encoding the same CDR3. CDR3 coding DNA: TGCGCCAGCAGAGGACAGGAGAACACTGAAGCTTTCTTT. This encodes CASRGQENTEAFF. The chain couples TRBV5-1 to TRBJ1-1; TRBD1 aligns across 7 bases. Germline V gene data show CDR1 as SGHRS and CDR2 as YFSETQ. J gave up 1 base and V 5 bases, and 2 bases lay outside the gene matches. The CDR3 totals 13 residues.

Ten or more counts support this clone. The chain is built from TRBV4-3 and TRBJ2-1; no clear D gene. The V and J ends lost 4 bases and 0 bases respectively, with 16 bases between them. CDR1 LGHNA and CDR2 YSLEER come from the germline V gene. The CDR3 contains 17 residues. The CDR3 spells CASSLRSFRSSYNEQFF. The CDR3 nucleotides read TGCGCCAGCAGCCTCCGTTCTTTCCGGAGCTCCTACAATGAGCAGTTCTTC.

This clone was detected once. This chain uses TRBV30 with TRBJ2-5; D may be TRBD1 (6 bases). The V end was cut by 3 bases, the J end by 5 bases, with 13 bases between. This CDR3 comprises 13 residues. Looked up from germline, CDR1 is GTSNPN and CDR2 is SVGIG (reference sequence). CDR3 protein: CAWSPGASETQYF. CDR3 nucleotide sequence: TGTGCCTGGAGCCCAGGGGCGAGCGAGACCCAGTACTTC.

The CDR3 DNA follows: TGCAGCGTCCGAAACAACGCGGGACTAGCGGGAGGGGGGGAGCAGTACTTC. It translates to CSVRNNAGLAGGGEQYF. This sequence joins TRBV29-1 and TRBJ2-7; 16 nucleotides agree with TRBD2. Germline CDR1 is SQVTM and CDR2 is ANQGSEA. This CDR3 region has 17 residues. V lost 6 bases to trimming and J lost 7 bases; unmatched junction nucleotides: 15.

This clone occurred a few times. V gene TRBV13 combines with J gene TRBJ2-1; 7 nucleotides agree with TRBD2. From germline, CDR1 is PRHDT and CDR2 FYEKMQ (reference sequence). This CDR3 contains 16 residues. The trim removed 1 base at V and 0 bases at J, leaving 3 bases unmatched. CDR3 sequence (DNA): TGTGCCAGCAGCTTAGTCGGCGGGAGCTCCTACAATGAGCAGTTCTTC. Amino acids: CASSLVGGSSYNEQFF.

The chain couples TRBV6-5 to TRBJ1-4; D perhaps matches TRBD1 (6 bases). CDR1 is MNHEY and CDR2 is SVGAGI in the germline V gene. The germline V and J ends were trimmed by 8 bases and 3 bases, with 16 bases remaining between them. This CDR3 has 15 amino acids. The CDR3 DNA follows: TGTGCCAGCGCTACAGGGTTGGGAGCTAATGAAAAACTGTTTTTT. Its protein product is CASATGLGANEKLFF.

The rearrangement joins TRBV6-5 to TRBJ2-1; the match to TRBD1 covers 8 bases. Trimming at V came to 5 bases and at J to 10 bases, leaving 1 base not matched to a gene. Germline CDR1 is MNHEY and CDR2 is SVGAGI. This CDR3 is 11 amino acids long. The DNA for the CDR3 is TGTGCCAGCAGTCGACAGGGGGAGCAGTTCTTC. This sequence encodes CASSRQGEQFF.

In regard to this clone: One end of the junction fails to match germline, which may point to a read error. The genes are TRBV19 and TRBJ2-7; possibly TRBD1 for D (6 bases). The CDR3 covers 12 residues. Germline values: CDR1 LNHDA, CDR2 SQIVND (reference sequence). CDR3 sequence (DNA): TGTGCCAGCAGTAACAGGGACTACGAGCAGTACTTC. Protein product: CASSNRDYEQYF.

This clone was seen only a few times. The chain's CDR3 is CAWSVGGVNQPQHF. In DNA, the CDR3 is TGTGCCTGGAGTGTAGGGGGGGTCAATCAGCCCCAGCATTTT. V and J are TRBV30 and TRBJ1-5, with a weak D call TRBD1 (6 bases). From germline, CDR1 is GTSNPN and CDR2 SVGIG (reference sequence). This CDR3 comprises 14 residues. Trimming removed 0 bases at V and 3 bases at J, with 9 bases between.

The V and J genes are TRBV6-1 and TRBJ1-6; weak D call: TRBD1 (5 bases). There are 15 residues in the CDR3. Deletions cut 1 base from V and 5 bases from J, with 9 bases between. Germline V gives CDR1 MNHNS, CDR2 SASEGT. CDR3: CASSEGQQNNSPLHF. The CDR3 bases are TGTGCCAGCAGTGAAGGACAGCAGAATAATTCACCCCTCCACTTT.

This clone was found once. This chain joins TRBV7-9 and TRBJ1-2; D remains unclear. Trimming took off 1 base at V and 7 bases at J, with 16 bases between the two ends. The CDR3 runs to 15 residues. Per germline, CDR1 SEHNR and CDR2 FQNEAQ (reference sequence). In DNA form, the CDR3 reads TGTGCCAGCAGCTTAGTCGGGGTCGGAGGCGCTGGCTACACCTTC. Protein sequence: CASSLVGVGGAGYTF. Full variable domain (missing parts from reference TRBV7-9 and TRBJ1-2): DTGVSQNPRHKITKRGQNVTFRCDPISEHNRLYWYRQTLGQGPEFLTYFQNEAQLEKSRLLSDRFSAERPKGSFSTLEIQRTEQGDSAMYLCASSLVGVGGAGYTFGSGTRLTVV.

The chain joins TRBV6-2 or TRBV6-3 to TRBJ2-5; TRBD1 might be the D (5 bases). Germline lookup yields CDR1 MNHEY and CDR2 SVGEGT. The ends were cut back, 5 bases at V and 2 bases at J, with 12 bases in the middle. The CDR3 spans 14 residues. This chain's CDR3 is CASSLDSVQETQYF. The CDR3 nucleotides are TGTGCCAGCAGTCTTGACAGTGTTCAAGAGACCCAGTACTTC.

This clone was counted only a few times. V usage is TRBV4-2 and J usage is TRBJ2-1, with a possible D match to TRBD1 (5 bases). The germline gives CDR1 LGHNA, CDR2 YNFKEQ. Trimming left V 1 base short and J 3 bases short, with 10 bases between. CDR3 length: 15 amino acids. As DNA, the CDR3 is TGTGCCAGCAGCCAAGGATTAGGGGTCTACAATGAGCAGTTCTTC. Translated, it gives CASSQGLGVYNEQFF.

A single count supports this clone. V and J are TRBV3-1 (or the pseudogene TRBV3-2) and TRBJ2-5, with D tentatively TRBD2 (5 bases). CDR1 and CDR2 from the germline V gene are LGHDT and YNNKEL (reference sequence). The CDR3 has 14 amino acids. V was shortened by 4 bases and J by 5 bases, with 14 bases between the two germline ends. CDR3 nucleotide sequence: TGTGCCAGCAGCCGAGACCAAACGGGGGAGACCCAGTACTTC. Encoded protein: CASSRDQTGETQYF.

V and J are TRBV3-1 (or the pseudogene TRBV3-2) and TRBJ2-7; D perhaps matches TRBD2 (6 bases). The CDR3 has 14 residues. V lost 2 bases and J lost 6, with 14 bases in between. Germline CDR1 LGHDT, CDR2 YNNKEL (reference sequence). The chain's CDR3 is CASSQSETRGEQYF. CDR3 bases: TGTGCCAGCAGCCAAAGCGAGACTAGGGGCGAGCAGTACTTC.

V and J are TRBV5-1 and TRBJ2-3; TRBD2 aligns across 10 bases. From germline, CDR1 is SGHRS and CDR2 YFSETQ. The CDR3 has 15 amino acids. V lost 5 bases, J lost 1 base, and 4 bases stayed unmatched. The CDR3 is CASSYLAGGTDTQYF. The CDR3 DNA follows: TGCGCCAGCAGTTATCTAGCGGGAGGCACAGATACGCAGTATTTT.

The chain uses TRBV6-5 and TRBJ1-5; 8 bases map to TRBD1. The CDR3 sequence is 15 residues long. Germline loops: CDR1 MNHEY, CDR2 SVGAGI. V lost 5 bases to trimming and J lost 0 bases; unmatched junction nucleotides: 3. CDR3 sequence reads: CASSQGAASNQPQHF. The CDR3 DNA reads as TGTGCCAGCAGTCAGGGGGCGGCTAGCAATCAGCCCCAGCATTTT.

This clone appeared a few times. The V gene is TRBV11-3, the J gene TRBJ2-1; perhaps TRBD1 as D (6 bases). The CDR3 consists of 16 residues. CDR1 SGHNT and CDR2 YENEEA come from the germline V gene. Trimming removed 3 bases from V and 4 bases from J, with 16 bases in between. DNA of the CDR3: TGTGCCAGCAGCTTGAGCACCGGGACAACTTACAATGAGCAGTTCTTC. Protein sequence: CASSLSTGTTYNEQFF.

Only one count was recorded for this clone. The chain uses TRBV7-3 and TRBJ2-7; TRBD2 might be the D (6 bases). V gave up 4 bases and J gave up 0 bases, with 19 bases separating them. The germline V gene encodes CDR1 SGHTA and CDR2 FQGTGA. The CDR3 is 17 residues long. The CDR3 DNA is TGTGCCAGCAGCTCAAGGGTGGCGGGGACGGCCTCCTACGAGCAGTACTTC. It specifies CASSSRVAGTASYEQYF.

The chain employs TRBV9 and TRBJ2-2; 10 bases are shared with TRBD2. CDR1 and CDR2 (germline): SGDLS, YYNGEE. CDR3 length: 16 residues. J gave up 7 bases and V 1 base, and 7 bases lay outside the gene matches. For the CDR3, the DNA is TGTGCCAGCAGCGTAACTAGCGGGGTGGTGAGCGGGGAGCTGTTTTTT. Translating it yields CASSVTSGVVSGELFF.

This chain uses TRBV15 with TRBJ1-1; D unresolved. Germline V gene lookup returns CDR1 LNHNV and CDR2 YYDKDF (reference sequence). Trimming cost V 5 bases and J 1 base, with 14 bases left between them. This CDR3 has 15 residues. CDR3 sequence (DNA): TGTGCCACCAGCGGCAATGCACCAGGGAACACTGAAGCTTTCTTT. Its protein is CATSGNAPGNTEAFF. The full variable domain, completed using reference TRBV15 and TRBJ1-1, is DAMVIQNPRYQVTQFGKPVTLSCSQTLNHNVMYWYQQKSSQAPKLLFHYYDKDFNNEADTPDNFQSRRPNTSFCFLDIRSPGLGDTAMYLCATSGNAPGNTEAFFGQGTRLTVV.

This clone was picked up a small number of times. CDR3 region: CSVEGRTRGLPSGELFF. The CDR3 bases are TGCAGCGTTGAGGGTAGGACGCGAGGACTCCCCAGCGGGGAGCTGTTTTTT. The chain has TRBV29-1 and TRBJ2-2; tentative D call: TRBD2 (5 bases). The V end was cut by 3 bases, the J end by 7 bases, with 24 bases between. Germline loops: CDR1 SQVTM, CDR2 ANQGSEA. The CDR3 contains 17 residues.